A single sample is the source of the 22 T cell receptor beta chains below, sequenced in a study of radiotherapy plus CTLA-4 blockade in lung cancer. Profiled with immunoSEQ multiplex PCR; TCRdb holds only in-frame clones, not every one. The sample lists 80,000 to 100,000 clones; roughly 79% were seen once. The specimen comprised peripheral blood, sampled from a patient treated with radiotherapy plus ipilimumab. These receptors all stem from a human donor with non-small cell lung cancer who had a partial response to radiotherapy plus ipilimumab. Some clones in this sample may be carry-over from other donors' samples.

This clone was counted only a few times. This sequence joins TRBV19 and TRBJ2-3; D call uncertain. The germline V and J ends were trimmed by 1 base and 12 bases, with 11 bases remaining between them. The length of the CDR3 is 12 residues. Germline loops: CDR1 LNHDA, CDR2 SQIVND (reference sequence). The CDR3 loop reads CASSIGVAVQYF. In DNA form, the CDR3 reads TGTGCCAGTAGTATAGGGGTAGCAGTTCAGTATTTT.

The chain has TRBV29-1 and TRBJ1-2; D gene uncertain. This CDR3 has 12 residues. Between the trimmed V and J ends, which lost 0 bases and 3 bases, there was a span of 5 bases. Germline V gives CDR1 SQVTM, CDR2 ANQGSEA. The chain's CDR3 is CSVEDSDYGYTF. The CDR3, as DNA: TGCAGCGTTGAAGACAGTGACTATGGCTACACCTTC.

The V and J genes are TRBV11-3 and TRBJ1-1; D uncertain. The CDR3 is 13 residues long. Between the trimmed V and J ends, which lost 5 bases and 3 bases, there was a span of 10 bases. Germline-derived CDR1 and CDR2 are SGHNT and YENEEA. CDR3 protein: CASSVNRDTEAFF. In DNA, the CDR3 is TGTGCCAGCAGCGTAAACCGGGACACTGAAGCTTTCTTT.

The chain recombines TRBV21-1 with TRBJ1-1; the tabulated D call, TRBD1, remains unverified against the DNA. TRBV21-1 is described as a pseudogene. The CDR3 sequence is 17 residues long. The DNA for the CDR3 is TGTGCCAGCAGCACGGGGACAGGGTCATTTAGGAACACTGAAGCTTTCTTT. Its protein is CASSTGTGSFRNTEAFF.

J is TRBJ2-5 and V is TRBV10-2, with TRBD1 matching over 9 bases. This CDR3 is 14 amino acids long. Germline V gives CDR1 WSHSY, CDR2 SAAADI. Trimming removed 8 bases from V and 4 bases from J; junction bases left unmatched: 8. CDR3: CASQVGQGRETQYF. Here the CDR3 DNA reads TGCGCCAGCCAGGTCGGACAGGGGCGAGAGACCCAGTACTTC.

This sequence joins TRBV21-1 and TRBJ2-1; the table's TRBD2 call for D was not verified on the DNA. TRBV21-1 is deemed a pseudogene. The CDR3 runs 16 residues. CDR3 in amino acids: CASSKVTSGVYNEQFF. The DNA of the CDR3 is TGTGCCAGCAGCAAAGTAACGAGCGGGGTATACAATGAGCAGTTCTTC.

The count of this clone is one. The chain links TRBV7-2 to TRBJ2-1, with 8 bases fitting TRBD2. Losses at the gene ends were 1 base for V and 3 bases for J; bases not matched to a gene: 5. Germline loops: CDR1 SGHTA, CDR2 FQGNSA. CDR3 length equals 16 residues. The CDR3 protein is CASSLVGRAVYNEQFF. The CDR3 DNA reads TGTGCCAGCAGCTTAGTCGGGAGGGCCGTCTACAATGAGCAGTTCTTC. The full variable domain, rest sourced from reference TRBV7-2 and TRBJ2-1, is GAGVSQSPSNKVTEKGKDVELRCDPISGHTALYWYRQSLGQGLEFLIYFQGNSAPDKSGLPSDRFSAERTGGSVSTLTIQRTQQEDSAVYLCASSLVGRAVYNEQFFGPGTRLTVL.

The genes are TRBV18 and TRBJ1-1, with TRBD1 identical over 9 bases. This CDR3 has 17 residues. Germline trimming cut 3 bases from V and 5 bases from J; bases unmatched to any gene: 13. Germline lookup yields CDR1 KGHSH and CDR2 LQKENI. CDR3 nucleotide sequence: TGTGCCAGCTCACCCAACATACCGGGACAGGGTTATACTGAAGCTTTCTTT. This sequence encodes CASSPNIPGQGYTEAFF.

This clone was seen a handful of times. The chain links TRBV7-6 to TRBJ2-1; D is unclear. This CDR3 comprises 14 residues. V lost 1 base and J 5 bases, leaving 9 bases between the germline ends. Looked up from germline, CDR1 is SGHVS and CDR2 is FNYEAQ. CDR3 amino acids: CASSLGRNNNEQFF. DNA of the CDR3: TGTGCCAGCAGCTTAGGCAGGAACAACAATGAGCAGTTCTTC.

The chain has TRBV6-6 and TRBJ2-1; tentatively, D is TRBD1 (6 bases). CDR1 and CDR2 (germline): MNHNY, SVGAGI (reference sequence). Trimming shortened V by 2 bases and J by 6 bases, and 17 bases separated the two germline ends. The CDR3 is 16 residues long. CDR3 residues: CASSYTNPRTVNEQFF. CDR3 bases: TGTGCCAGCAGTTACACCAATCCCCGGACAGTCAATGAGCAGTTCTTC.

The rearrangement links TRBV19 to TRBJ1-6; D uncertain. V was clipped by 6 bases and J by 0 bases, with 12 bases between them. The CDR3 totals 16 residues. Germline assignment: CDR1 LNHDA and CDR2 SQIVND (reference sequence). CDR3 protein: CASSPQPGSYNSPLHF. The CDR3 bases are TGTGCCAGTAGCCCTCAACCAGGCTCCTATAATTCACCCCTCCACTTT. Looking up the rest from reference TRBV19 and TRBJ1-6 gives the full variable domain: DGGITQSPKYLFRKEGQNVTLSCEQNLNHDAMYWYRQDPGQGLRLIYYSQIVNDFQKGDIAEGYSVSREKKESFPLTVTSAQKNPTAFYLCASSPQPGSYNSPLHFGNGTRLTVT.

This clone was recorded only once. The gene calls are TRBV4-1 and TRBJ2-5, with D possibly TRBD2 on 5 matching bases. The assigned J gene may be wrong: the sequence end matches TRBJ2-7 better. The CDR3 sequence is 14 residues long. The germline V gene encodes CDR1 MGHRA and CDR2 YSYEKL. CDR3 loop: CASSPFPDFFEQYF. The CDR3 bases are TGCGCCAGCAGCCCTTTCCCGGACTTTTTCGAGCAGTACTTC.

V gene TRBV11-3 combines with J gene TRBJ1-2, with D maybe TRBD1 (5 bases). Deletions cut 0 bases from V and 2 bases from J, with 16 bases between. CDR1 and CDR2 from the germline V gene are SGHNT and YENEEA. The CDR3 covers 17 residues. The DNA of the CDR3 is TGTGCCAGCAGCTTAGAAGTTCGGCAGGGAAAGAACTATGGCTACACCTTC. It codes for CASSLEVRQGKNYGYTF.

This chain joins TRBV19 and TRBJ2-3; 9 nucleotides agree with TRBD2. Germline V gives CDR1 LNHDA, CDR2 SQIVND (reference sequence). Losses at the gene ends were 5 bases for V and 2 bases for J; bases not matched to a gene: 2. The CDR3 is made up of 14 amino acids. CDR3 DNA sequence: TGTGCCAGTAGTCTAGCGGGATCCACAGATACGCAGTATTTT. It yields the protein CASSLAGSTDTQYF. The whole variable domain, remainder taken from reference TRBV19 and TRBJ2-3, is DGGITQSPKYLFRKEGQNVTLSCEQNLNHDAMYWYRQDPGQGLRLIYYSQIVNDFQKGDIAEGYSVSREKKESFPLTVTSAQKNPTAFYLCASSLAGSTDTQYFGPGTRLTVL.

This sequence joins TRBV15 and TRBJ2-7; possibly TRBD1 for D (5 bases). The CDR3 has 15 residues. Trimming took off 4 bases at V and 0 bases at J, with 13 bases between the two ends. Germline CDR1 LNHNV, CDR2 YYDKDF (reference sequence). CDR3 nucleotide sequence: TGTGCCACCAGCATCTGGGGCCCTGGCTCCTACGAGCAGTACTTC. Amino acid sequence: CATSIWGPGSYEQYF.

The chain recombines TRBV4-2 with TRBJ2-4, with D possibly TRBD1 on 6 matching bases. The CDR3 has 17 residues. Germline V gives CDR1 LGHNA, CDR2 YNFKEQ. V was cut by 0 bases and J by 1 base, with 13 bases left in between. CDR3 in amino acids: CASSQDGQGRAKNIQYF. The CDR3 DNA reads as TGTGCCAGCAGCCAAGACGGGCAGGGGCGGGCCAAAAACATTCAGTACTTC.

The rearrangement uses TRBV7-3 and TRBJ2-2; D unresolved. V lost 5 bases, J lost 4 bases, and 17 bases lay in between. The CDR3 totals 16 residues. Germline V lookup: CDR1 SGHTA, CDR2 FQGTGA. The CDR3, as DNA: TGTGCCAGCAGCCTTGGGCCCTATGGGTCCACCGGGGAGCTGTTTTTT. This encodes CASSLGPYGSTGELFF.

The table lists this clone with a count of one. CDR3 amino acids: CASSLEYRDEAFF. CDR3 nucleotide sequence: TGTGCCAGCAGCTTAGAATACAGGGATGAAGCTTTCTTT. This chain links TRBV11-2 with TRBJ1-1; TRBD1 is a possible D gene (6 bases). V was trimmed by 0 bases and J by 7 bases, leaving 9 bases between them. This CDR3 has 13 amino acids. CDR1 and CDR2 (germline): SGHAT, FQNNGV.

V gene TRBV18 combines with J gene TRBJ2-5; TRBD1 is a possible D gene (6 bases). The CDR3 extends over 15 amino acids. Germline-derived CDR1 and CDR2 are KGHSH and LQKENI. Between the trimmed V and J ends, which lost 3 bases and 1 base, there was a span of 12 bases. In nucleotides, the CDR3 is TGTGCCAGCTCACCCTATGGGGGCAGCCAAGAGACCCAGTACTTC. Protein product: CASSPYGGSQETQYF. The full variable domain, with the rest looked up from reference TRBV18 and TRBJ2-5, is NAGVMQNPRHLVRRRGQEARLRCSPMKGHSHVYWYRQLPEEGLKFMVYLQKENIIDESGMPKERFSAEFPKEGPSILRIQQVVRGDSAAYFCASSPYGGSQETQYFGPGTRLLVL.

The DNA for the CDR3 is TGTGCCAGCAGCCCGGCGGGGACTGAAGCTTTCTTT. It yields the protein CASSPAGTEAFF. The chain links TRBV6-6 to TRBJ1-1, with D unclear. The CDR3 runs 12 residues. Per the germline V gene, CDR1 is MNHNY and CDR2 is SVGAGI (reference sequence). V was pared by 6 bases and J by 5 bases, with 10 bases between.

The rearrangement uses TRBV18 and TRBJ1-1; weak D call: TRBD1 (6 bases). Trimming removed 2 bases from V and 8 bases from J, with 15 bases in between. This CDR3 has 14 residues. Germline assignment: CDR1 KGHSH and CDR2 LQKENI. The CDR3 DNA sequence: TGTGCCAGCTCACCAGGCCAGGGGCTCGAGGAAGCTTTCTTT. Residues: CASSPGQGLEEAFF.

V and J are TRBV29-1 and TRBJ2-1, with TRBD1 matching over 9 bases. This CDR3 contains 13 residues. The V gene's germline CDR1 is SQVTM and CDR2 ANQGSEA. The junction had 5 bases not matched to a gene; V was cut back by 8 bases and J by 3 bases. This CDR3 reads CSTYRGHYNEQFF. The CDR3, as DNA: TGCAGCACATACAGGGGGCACTACAATGAGCAGTTCTTC.